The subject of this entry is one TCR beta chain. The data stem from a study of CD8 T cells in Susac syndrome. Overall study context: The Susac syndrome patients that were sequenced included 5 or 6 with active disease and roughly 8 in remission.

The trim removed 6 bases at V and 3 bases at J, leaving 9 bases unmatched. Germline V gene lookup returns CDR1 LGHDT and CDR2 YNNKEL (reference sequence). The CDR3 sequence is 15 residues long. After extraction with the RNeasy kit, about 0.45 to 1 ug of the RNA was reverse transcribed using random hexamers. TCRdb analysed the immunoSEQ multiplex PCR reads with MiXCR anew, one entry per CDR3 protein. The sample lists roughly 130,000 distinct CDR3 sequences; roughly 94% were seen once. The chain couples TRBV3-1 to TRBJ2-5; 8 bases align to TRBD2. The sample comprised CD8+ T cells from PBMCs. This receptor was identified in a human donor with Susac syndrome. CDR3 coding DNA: TGTGCCAGCAGTGAGGCAGGGACTAGGGAAGAGACCCAGTACTTC. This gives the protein CASSEAGTREETQYF.